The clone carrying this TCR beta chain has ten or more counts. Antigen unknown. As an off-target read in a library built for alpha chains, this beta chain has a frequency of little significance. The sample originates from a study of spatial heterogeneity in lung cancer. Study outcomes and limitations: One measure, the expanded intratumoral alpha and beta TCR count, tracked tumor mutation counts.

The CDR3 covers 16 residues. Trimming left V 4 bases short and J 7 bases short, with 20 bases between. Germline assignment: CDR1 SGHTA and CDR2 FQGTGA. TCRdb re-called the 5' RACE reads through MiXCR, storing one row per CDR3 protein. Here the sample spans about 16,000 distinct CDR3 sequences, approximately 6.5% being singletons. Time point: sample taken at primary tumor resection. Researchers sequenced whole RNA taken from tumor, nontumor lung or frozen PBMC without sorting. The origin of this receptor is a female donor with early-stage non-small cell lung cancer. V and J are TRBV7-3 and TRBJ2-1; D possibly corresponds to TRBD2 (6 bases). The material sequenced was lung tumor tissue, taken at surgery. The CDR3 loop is CASSSTGTGIWNEQFF. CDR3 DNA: TGTGCCAGCAGCTCTACCGGGACTGGAATTTGGAATGAGCAGTTCTTC.